The present TCR beta chain was sequenced within a study of blood T cell repertoires in COVID-19. For the study at large: The study drew acute and convalescent COVID-19 samples from the United States, Italy and Spain. T cells, B-cell-depleted T cells, or PBMCs supplied cDNA or gDNA.

Per the authors' pipeline: Counts of nucleated cells, estimated from reference gene primer amplification, were obtained. Data came from immunoSEQ multiplex PCR; TCRdb stores just in-frame clones and leaves some out. Clone size and the V and J calls come from that table; the DNA yielded D and trimming. The profile shows under 200,000 clones, 85% of them singletons. Followed longitudinally, the Seattle patients had been enrolled during active infection. This clone turned up a few times. Looked up from germline, CDR1 is SGHRS and CDR2 is YFSETQ. With 0 bases clipped from V and 6 bases from J, the junction kept 3 bases outside the gene matches. The CDR3 is made up of 13 amino acids.

The source of this sequence is a woman aged 80 or over with COVID-19, enrolled during active disease. Sequencing was performed on peripheral blood. This chain connects TRBV5-1 to TRBJ2-7; TRBD1 matches at 7 bases. CDR3 sequence (DNA): TGCGCCAGCAGCTTGGAGGGGGCGCGCGAGCAGTACTTC. Residues: CASSLEGAREQYF.